This record covers a single TCR beta chain. The antigen remains unidentified. This specimen belongs to a study of Ad26.COV2.S vaccination and SARS-CoV-2 variants. Looked up from germline, CDR1 is ENHRY and CDR2 is SYGVKD. This CDR3 has 15 residues. Trimming removed 10 bases from V and 6 bases from J; junction bases left unmatched: 13. Treatment in this sample: around 19 received Ad26.COV2.S at low or high dose, single or two shots; about 5 received placebo; per-sample allocation not given. Day 63 after the first vaccine or placebo injection was the time point for sampling. Profiled with immunoSEQ multiplex PCR; TCRdb holds only in-frame clones, not every one. This sample has approximately 500,000 clones, with roughly 87% found just once. Study outcomes and limitations: For non-spike TCRs, breadth in vaccine recipients resembled that in placebo recipients.

The receptor was isolated from a person aged 18-65 years who received the Ad26.COV2.S COVID-19 vaccine or a placebo. The starting material was peripheral blood, obtained in a trial of Ad26.COV2.S vaccine versus placebo. The J gene is TRBJ2-1, the V gene TRBV10-3; 9 bases agree with TRBD2. The chain's CDR3 is CATRETSGGTNEQFF. The CDR3 nucleotides read TGTGCCACGAGGGAGACTAGCGGAGGTACCAATGAGCAGTTCTTC.